Each of the 31 T cell receptor beta chains below was sequenced from the same sample in a study of glioma-infiltrating T cells. The iRepertoire nested amplicon-rescue multiplex PCR amplified TCR alpha and beta CDR3s from RNA. TCRdb redid the calling of the multiplex PCR reads with MiXCR, one entry per CDR3 protein. The sample includes 95,000 to 110,000 distinct CDR3 sequences, around 30% of them seen just once. The specimen was glioma tissue, nonneoplastic brain tissue, or PBMCs (not recorded which). The receptors were gathered from a human donor with low-grade glioma or glioblastoma, undergoing nonglioma brain surgery, or in good health (not recorded which).

The chain carries TRBV3-1 and TRBJ2-5, with 8 bases matching TRBD2. CDR3 length: 13 residues. Germline V lookup: CDR1 LGHDT, CDR2 YNNKEL (reference sequence). With 8 bases clipped from V and 1 base from J, the junction kept 3 bases outside the gene matches. The CDR3 is CASAGGRQETQYF. CDR3 nucleotide sequence: TGTGCCAGCGCGGGGGGCCGCCAAGAGACCCAGTACTTC.

This clonotype turned up a few times. The V call is TRBV7-2, the J call TRBJ2-3; 8 positions agree with TRBD2. The CDR3 length is 15 residues. Germline V gene lookup returns CDR1 SGHTA and CDR2 FQGNSA. The J segment lost 5 bases and the V segment lost 2 bases, leaving 6 bases of the junction unmatched. Here the CDR3 DNA reads TGTGCCAGCAGCTTAACGGGGGGGCCTGGAGATACGCAGTATTTT. Translated: CASSLTGGPGDTQYF.

DNA of the CDR3: TGCGCCAGCAGCCAAGATTCGGTGAACACTGAAGCTTTCTTT. Translating gives CASSQDSVNTEAFF. This rearrangement joins TRBV4-1 to TRBJ1-1; D remains unclear. Trimming took 0 bases from V and 0 from J, leaving 5 bases between them. Germline V gene lookup returns CDR1 MGHRA and CDR2 YSYEKL. The CDR3 extends over 14 amino acids.

Turning to this clonotype: A read error may be the cause here, since a much bigger clone is one base away. The chain joins TRBV7-2 to TRBJ1-1, with 7 bases lining up with TRBD1. Per germline, CDR1 SGHTA and CDR2 FQGNSA. CDR3 length: 13 residues. The CDR3 DNA is TGTGCCAGCAGCGGGACAGTGAACACTGAAGCTCTCTTT. Amino acids: CASSGTVNTEALF.

This clonotype was counted at least ten times. The rearrangement joins TRBV27 to TRBJ1-5, with D unresolved. The CDR3 extends over 13 amino acids. Trimming removed 10 bases at V and 4 bases at J, with 14 bases between. Per germline, CDR1 MNHEY and CDR2 SMNVEV (reference sequence). The CDR3 DNA reads as TGTGCCACCCGATCTTGGAGAAATCAGCCCCAGCATTTT. Translated, it gives CATRSWRNQPQHF.

This chain links TRBV19 with TRBJ2-1; 8 positions agree with TRBD1. The CDR3 totals 17 residues. J was trimmed by 0 bases and V by 3 bases; bases with no gene match: 7. Germline V gene lookup returns CDR1 LNHDA and CDR2 SQIVND (reference sequence). The CDR3 is CASSIPRDRSSYNEQFF. DNA of the CDR3: TGTGCCAGTAGTATCCCCCGGGACAGGAGCTCCTACAATGAGCAGTTCTTC.

This chain connects TRBV7-2 to TRBJ2-3, with 12 bases aligning to TRBD2. The CDR3 consists of 17 residues. CDR1 SGHTA and CDR2 FQGNSA come from the germline V gene. V lost 5 bases, J lost 3 bases, and 9 bases stayed unmatched. The CDR3 reads CASSLVTTSGGTDTQYF. The DNA of the CDR3 is TGTGCCAGCAGCCTAGTCACCACTAGCGGGGGGACAGATACGCAGTATTTT.

This clonotype was counted ten times or more. V is TRBV6-2 or TRBV6-3 and J is TRBJ2-7; D gene uncertain. This CDR3 region has 13 residues. Between the trimmed V and J ends, which lost 2 bases and 5 bases, there was a span of 10 bases. CDR1 is MNHEY and CDR2 is SVGEGT in the germline V gene. The CDR3 nucleotides are TGTGCCAGCAGTTACGGGATGGCGAACGAGCAGTACTTC. Its protein product is CASSYGMANEQYF.

Remarks on this clonotype: Germline is not matched at one junction end, which may reflect a read error. The V and J genes are TRBV11-2 and TRBJ2-3; D tentatively fits TRBD1 or TRBD2 (5 bases each). The CDR3 sequence is 12 residues long. The germline V gene has CDR1 SGHAT and CDR2 FQNNGV. The CDR3 is CASILRGDTQYF. The CDR3 region has the DNA TGTGCCAGCATTTTGAGGGGAGATACTCAGTATTTT. The full variable domain, its missing parts supplied by reference TRBV11-2 and TRBJ2-3, is EAGVAQSPRYKIIEKRQSVAFWCNPISGHATLYWYQQILGQGPKLLIQFQNNGVVDDSQLPKDRFSAERLKGVDSTLKIQPAKLEDSAVYLCASILRGDTQYFGPGTRLTVL.

This clonotype was found a few times. The CDR3 nucleotides read TGCAGCGTTGATAAGAGGGCTAGTATAGGGTCCAATGAGCAGTTCTTC. This codes for CSVDKRASIGSNEQFF. The chain links TRBV29-1 to TRBJ2-1; D might be TRBD2 (5 bases). CDR3 length: 16 amino acids. Germline V lookup: CDR1 SQVTM, CDR2 ANQGSEA. The germline V and J ends were trimmed by 3 bases and 6 bases, with 21 bases remaining between them.

This clonotype showed up many times. The genes are TRBV24-1 and TRBJ1-5; D call uncertain. The CDR3 length is 10 residues. V shed 12 bases and J shed 5 bases, with 7 bases lying between them. From germline, CDR1 is KGHDR and CDR2 SFDVKD. The CDR3 bases are TGTGCCTCCCAACATCAGCCCCAGCATTTT. Translation: CASQHQPQHF.

This clonotype was recorded a few times. The chain joins TRBV4-3 to TRBJ2-2; TRBD2 is a possible D gene (6 bases). There are 14 residues in the CDR3. Trimming removed 2 bases at V and 6 bases at J, with 10 bases between. Germline V gene lookup returns CDR1 LGHNA and CDR2 YSLEER. CDR3 DNA sequence: TGCGCCAGCAGCCAAAGAACTAGCCCCGGGGAGCTGTTTTTT. Its protein product is CASSQRTSPGELFF.

This clonotype was seen more than once but under ten times. The chain couples TRBV11-2 to TRBJ1-1; the D is unclear. The CDR3 extends over 14 amino acids. With 2 bases removed from V and 0 bases from J, the gap between germline ends came to 7 bases. CDR1 is SGHAT, CDR2 FQNNGV, per germline. The CDR3, as DNA: TGTGCCAGCAGCTTAACCCCCATGAACACTGAAGCTTTCTTT. Translated: CASSLTPMNTEAFF.

About this clonotype itself: Since a much larger clone is just one base distant, this may be a read error. The genes are TRBV14 and TRBJ1-1, with 8 positions matching TRBD1. Germline assignment: CDR1 SGHDN and CDR2 FVKESK. The CDR3 covers 13 residues. The CDR3 DNA follows: TGTGCCAGCAGCCGGGACAGGAACGCTGAAGCTTTCTTT. Protein: CASSRDRNAEAFF.

This clonotype turned up a few times. The chain carries TRBV4-2 and TRBJ2-7; D is undetermined. The CDR3 is 16 amino acids. CDR1 is LGHNA, CDR2 YNFKEQ, per germline. V dropped 0 bases and J dropped 4 bases, with 16 bases sitting between them. Here the CDR3 DNA reads TGTGCCAGCAGCCAAGATATGGCGAACTCAGCTTACGAGCAGTACTTC. Amino acids: CASSQDMANSAYEQYF.

This clonotype was counted many times. The V call is TRBV20-1, the J call TRBJ1-2; the D is unclear. The CDR3 sequence is 11 residues long. Deletions cut 3 bases from V and 8 bases from J, with 10 bases between. Germline CDR1 DFQATT, CDR2 SNEGSKA (reference sequence). CDR3: CSASPSGGYTF. The CDR3 DNA is TGCAGTGCTAGCCCCTCGGGGGGCTACACCTTC.

Regarding this clonotype: A much larger clone differs from this one at a single base, so this may be a read error. V is TRBV6-6 and J is TRBJ2-1; 9 bases line up with TRBD2. The CDR3 runs to 15 residues. CDR1 is MNHNY and CDR2 is SVGAGI in the germline V gene (reference sequence). The CDR3 sequence is CASSLLAGFNNGQFF. In DNA, the CDR3 is TGTGCCAGCAGTCTCCTAGCGGGGTTTAACAATGGGCAGTTCTTC.

At least ten counts were recorded for this clonotype. This chain joins TRBV20-1 and TRBJ1-2; tentative D call: TRBD1 (6 bases). The CDR3 loop spans 12 amino acids. The V gene lost 6 bases and the J gene lost 5 bases, with 13 bases spanning the gap. Germline-derived CDR1 and CDR2 are DFQATT and SNEGSKA (reference sequence). The CDR3 DNA sequence: TGCAGTGCAACCGCCGACAGGTATGGCTACACCTTC. Translated: CSATADRYGYTF.

This clonotype was seen ten or more times. The V and J genes are TRBV7-8 and TRBJ2-4; a weak D match, TRBD1 (5 bases). The V gene's germline CDR1 is SGHVS and CDR2 FQNEAQ. The germline V and J ends were trimmed by 1 base and 0 bases, with 19 bases remaining between them. This CDR3 comprises 19 residues. In nucleotides, the CDR3 is TGTGCCAGCAGCTTAGAAACAGGCCAACCAACGCTAGCCAAAAACATTCAGTACTTC. Amino acid sequence: CASSLETGQPTLAKNIQYF.

Ten or more counts support this clonotype. V and J are TRBV10-1 and TRBJ1-5; the D is unclear. Trimming shortened V by 8 bases and J by 3 bases, and 17 bases separated the two germline ends. Germline assignment: CDR1 WNHNN and CDR2 SYGVQD (reference sequence). This CDR3 contains 15 residues. This CDR3 is CASYEPQLTNQPQHF. The CDR3 DNA reads as TGCGCCAGCTATGAACCTCAGTTAACCAATCAGCCCCAGCATTTT.

This clonotype was picked up many times. This rearrangement joins TRBV25-1 to TRBJ1-1; 7 nucleotides align to TRBD1. With V trimmed by 5 bases and J by 1 base, 4 bases remained unmatched. Looked up from germline, CDR1 is MGHDK and CDR2 is SYGVNS. The CDR3 is made up of 14 amino acids. CDR3 residues: CASSITGENTEAFF. DNA for the CDR3: TGTGCCAGCAGTATCACAGGGGAGAACACTGAAGCTTTCTTT.

This chain links TRBV5-1 with TRBJ2-7; TRBD1 matches 8 bases. This CDR3 comprises 14 residues. V was pared by 0 bases and J by 7 bases, with 6 bases of the junction left unmatched. Germline V lookup: CDR1 SGHRS, CDR2 YFSETQ. This chain's CDR3 is CASSLAQGAEEQYF. CDR3 DNA sequence: TGCGCCAGCAGCTTGGCTCAGGGGGCGGAGGAGCAGTACTTC.

As regards this clonotype: This may be a read error, as it is one base from a much larger clone. The chain uses TRBV2 and TRBJ1-2, with a tentative D call TRBD1 (6 bases). The length of the CDR3 is 14 residues. The V gene's germline CDR1 is SNHLY and CDR2 FYNNEI. V was shortened by 5 bases and J by 3 bases, with 13 bases between the two germline ends. CDR3 residues: CASSSDRTHYGYTF. The CDR3 DNA sequence: TGTGCCAGCAGTTCGGACAGAACCCACTATGGCTACACCTTC.

As concerns this clonotype: Compared with germline, one end of the junction differs, possibly owing to a read error. The genes are TRBV14 and TRBJ2-5; D remains unclear. The CDR3 consists of 15 residues. The germline gives CDR1 SGHDN, CDR2 FVKESK. As DNA, the CDR3 is TGTGCCAGAAGCCATCTCACCCTGATGGGAACGGTCAAGTACTTC. Translation gives CARSHLTLMGTVKYF.

This clonotype occurred a few times. The chain is built from TRBV11-1 and TRBJ2-3, with D perhaps TRBD2 (5 bases). CDR3 length: 14 residues. Germline-derived CDR1 and CDR2 are SGHAT and FQDESV (reference sequence). V was cut by 5 bases and J by 0 bases, with 9 bases left in between. CDR3 loop: CASSPDYSTDTQYF. For the CDR3, the DNA is TGTGCCAGCAGCCCCGACTATAGCACAGATACGCAGTATTTT.

The chain joins TRBV10-3 to TRBJ2-1, with 8 bases that match TRBD2. This CDR3 is 14 amino acids long. CDR1 and CDR2 from the germline V gene are ENHRY and SYGVKD. J was trimmed by 5 bases and V by 6 bases; bases with no gene match: 6. CDR3 region: CAIRASGGNNEQFF. Written as DNA, the CDR3 is TGTGCCATCAGGGCAAGCGGGGGTAACAATGAGCAGTTCTTC.

This clonotype has at least ten counts. The J gene is TRBJ2-1, the V gene TRBV6-2 or TRBV6-3; maybe TRBD2 (6 bases). CDR1 is MNHEY and CDR2 is SVGEGT in the germline V gene. This CDR3 comprises 16 residues. Deletions cut 0 bases from V and 2 bases from J, with 11 bases between. The CDR3 bases are TGTGCCAGCAGTTACTCAAGACTAGAACCCTACAATGAGCAGTTCTTC. Its translation is CASSYSRLEPYNEQFF.

This clonotype appeared many times. This rearrangement joins TRBV7-6 to TRBJ2-3; 8 bases align to TRBD2. J lost 4 bases, V lost 2 bases, and 5 bases had no gene match. CDR3 length equals 15 residues. Germline CDR1 is SGHVS and CDR2 is FNYEAQ. CDR3 region: CASSLLRGESDTQYF. As DNA, the CDR3 is TGTGCCAGCAGCTTATTGCGGGGGGAATCAGATACGCAGTATTTT. Full variable domain (rest looked up from reference TRBV7-6 and TRBJ2-3): GAGVSQSPRYKVTKRGQDVALRCDPISGHVSLYWYRQALGQGPEFLTYFNYEAQQDKSGLPNDRFSAERPEGSISTLTIQRTEQRDSAMYRCASSLLRGESDTQYFGPGTRLTVL.

Of note for this clonotype: At one of its ends the junction is not consistent with the germline gene, which may arise from a read error. The CDR3 sequence: CASTQATYNKQSF. For the CDR3, the DNA is TGTGCCAGCACACAGGCCACGTACAATAAGCAGTCCTTC. V gene TRBV6-2 or TRBV6-3 combines with J gene TRBJ2-1, with D possibly being TRBD1 (5 bases). Per the germline V gene, CDR1 is MNHEY and CDR2 is SVGEGT. There are 13 residues in the CDR3.

The chain has TRBV20-1 and TRBJ2-7; a weak D match, TRBD2 (5 bases). The CDR3 has 15 residues. Germline lookup yields CDR1 DFQATT and CDR2 SNEGSKA (reference sequence). V was cut by 1 base and J by 0 bases, with 13 bases left in between. The CDR3 is CSARVSGLSSYEQYF. DNA of the CDR3: TGCAGTGCTAGAGTCAGCGGCCTTAGCTCCTACGAGCAGTACTTC.

This clonotype was seen repeatedly, ten times or more. The chain has TRBV7-2 and TRBJ1-3, with D tentatively TRBD1 (5 bases). This CDR3 has 17 amino acids. V lost 2 bases and J lost 4, with 18 bases in between. In germline, CDR1 is SGHTA, CDR2 FQGNSA. CDR3 nucleotides: TGTGCCAGCAGCTTAAGGCTGCAGGGAATGACAGGAAACACCATATATTTT. This codes for CASSLRLQGMTGNTIYF. The complete variable domain, with remaining parts taken from reference TRBV7-2 and TRBJ1-3, reads GAGVSQSPSNKVTEKGKDVELRCDPISGHTALYWYRQSLGQGLEFLIYFQGNSAPDKSGLPSDRFSAERTGGSVSTLTIQRTQQEDSAVYLCASSLRLQGMTGNTIYFGEGSWLTVV.